These 9 T cell receptor beta chains were all obtained from the same sample, sequenced in a study of T cells in Graves' hyperthyroidism and ophthalmopathy. The source material, RNA transcripts, was used to amplify TCR beta CDR3 regions. The HTBI primer set served for first-round RT-PCR of the TCR CDR3. In TCRdb, the multiplex PCR reads were re-called with MiXCR into one record per CDR3 protein. Altogether about 400,000 distinct CDR3 sequences are present, about 15% being singletons, with the ten largest covering 13% to 15%. Source material: blood. The receptors were sampled from a woman between 18 and 29 years old with Graves' hyperthyroidism.

V usage is TRBV5-4 and J usage is TRBJ2-5, with 7 nucleotides matching TRBD2. The CDR3 is 16 residues long. Losses at the gene ends were 4 bases for V and 1 base for J; bases not matched to a gene: 10. Germline CDR1 and CDR2: SGHNT and YYREEE (reference sequence). This CDR3 reads CASSENSGRGQETQYF. DNA of the CDR3: TGTGCCAGCAGCGAGAATAGTGGGAGGGGCCAAGAGACCCAGTACTTC.

There are many counts of this clonotype. The chain links TRBV2 to TRBJ2-1, with TRBD2 identical over 13 bases. With V trimmed by 6 bases and J by 6 bases, 8 bases remained unmatched. This CDR3 contains 16 residues. Looked up from germline, CDR1 is SNHLY and CDR2 is FYNNEI. In nucleotides, the CDR3 is TGTGCCAGCAGCGGGACTAGCGGGATTTACCGCAATGAGCAGTTCTTC. Protein sequence: CASSGTSGIYRNEQFF.

Many counts were recorded for this clonotype. The chain carries TRBV27 and TRBJ1-2, with a tentative D call TRBD1 (5 bases). The length of the CDR3 is 15 residues. Germline CDR1 is MNHEY and CDR2 is SMNVEV (reference sequence). V lost 2 bases and J lost 5, with 15 bases in between. DNA of the CDR3: TGTGCCAGCAGTTTAATAGGGGAAGGAGATTATGGCTACACCTTC. Its translation: CASSLIGEGDYGYTF.

V gene TRBV29-1 combines with J gene TRBJ1-4, with 10 nucleotides matching TRBD1. Germline V lookup: CDR1 SQVTM, CDR2 ANQGSEA. The V segment lost 6 bases and the J segment 5 bases; nucleotides outside the gene matches: 9. This CDR3 region has 15 residues. This CDR3 is CSVGGGGQGNEKLFF. CDR3 DNA sequence: TGCAGCGTCGGGGGGGGGGGACAGGGGAATGAAAAACTGTTTTTT.

This clonotype appeared many times. The chain employs TRBV11-2 and TRBJ2-7; 10 bases line up with TRBD2. The CDR3 has 16 amino acids. Unmatched junction bases numbered 8, after V lost 3 bases and J lost 3 bases. Germline V gene lookup returns CDR1 SGHAT and CDR2 FQNNGV. Written as DNA, the CDR3 is TGTGCCAGCAGCTTCCTCGAGCGGGGGGGTGACTACGAGCAGTACTTC. Protein: CASSFLERGGDYEQYF.

There are many counts of this clonotype. The chain employs TRBV11-1 and TRBJ1-1; D uncertain. The CDR3 runs 12 residues. Germline V lookup: CDR1 SGHAT, CDR2 FQDESV (reference sequence). Trimming stripped 4 bases from V and 1 base from J, with 4 bases between. This CDR3 is CASSSGNTEAFF. CDR3 nucleotides: TGTGCCAGCAGCTCTGGGAACACTGAAGCTTTCTTT.

This clonotype has a handful of counts. This chain joins TRBV7-9 and TRBJ2-1; D possibly corresponds to TRBD1 (8 bases). V was shortened by 0 bases and J by 8 bases, with 14 bases between the two germline ends. CDR3 size: 15 residues. The germline V gene has CDR1 SEHNR and CDR2 FQNEAQ (reference sequence). The CDR3 DNA is TGTGCCAGCAGCTTAGCTCCAACAGGGGGGGATGAGCAGTTCTTC. Protein product: CASSLAPTGGDEQFF.

CDR3 bases: TGTGCCAGTAGTACTAACGGCGGGGAGCTGTTTTTT. Protein: CASSTNGGELFF. V usage is TRBV19 and J usage is TRBJ2-2; D unresolved. CDR3 length: 12 amino acids. Trimming removed 4 bases at V and 7 bases at J, with 7 bases between. CDR1 is LNHDA and CDR2 is SQIVND in the germline V gene (reference sequence).

In this sample, this clonotype turned up many times. This chain connects TRBV11-2 to TRBJ1-4; no definite D call. The V gene lost 5 bases and the J gene lost 11 bases, with 21 bases spanning the gap. This CDR3 region has 15 residues. Germline V gives CDR1 SGHAT, CDR2 FQNNGV. The CDR3 bases are TGTGCCAGCAGCCAAGATATATGGTTGAGAGGGAAACTGTTTTTT. It translates to CASSQDIWLRGKLFF.